This entry lists 15 T cell receptor beta chains sequenced from one sample in a study of T-cell reconstitution after alpha-beta-depleted transplantation in children. Unique molecular identifiers tagged the TCRbeta library. One entry per CDR3 protein, called by TCRdb with MiXCR from the PCR reads. The sample shows around 230,000 distinct CDR3 sequences, around a sixth of them seen only once. This sample comprised PBMCs, mostly from graft donor cells, obtained 360 days after TCRalphabeta/CD19-depleted stem cell transplant. These receptors all come from a male patient aged 2 to 10 who had a stem cell transplant for acute lymphoblastic leukemia, so the T cells may come from the graft donor.

The chain recombines TRBV30 with TRBJ2-3, with D perhaps TRBD2 (6 bases). The CDR3 loop spans 11 amino acids. V was trimmed by 4 bases and J by 6 bases, leaving 8 bases between them. Germline V CDR1 and CDR2: GTSNPN, SVGIG (reference sequence). The DNA of the CDR3 is TGTGCCTGGACCCGGGAGGATACGCAGTATTTT. Translated, it gives CAWTREDTQYF.

The CDR3 DNA follows: TGCAGCGTTGGGACAGGGGTCGGCGAGCAGTACTTC. It is translated as CSVGTGVGEQYF. This chain uses TRBV29-1 with TRBJ2-7; the match to TRBD1 covers 9 bases. The junction had 4 bases not matched to a gene; V was cut back by 4 bases and J by 6 bases. Germline assignment: CDR1 SQVTM and CDR2 ANQGSEA. This CDR3 has 12 residues.

V is TRBV27 and J is TRBJ2-3; no clear D. CDR1 and CDR2 from the germline V gene are MNHEY and SMNVEV (reference sequence). With 3 bases removed from V and 0 bases from J, the gap between germline ends came to 10 bases. This CDR3 has 15 residues. The DNA of the CDR3 is TGTGCCAGCAGTTTTATTCCACCTAGCACAGATACGCAGTATTTT. Translated, it gives CASSFIPPSTDTQYF.

V usage is TRBV19 and J usage is TRBJ1-1; no clear D. Germline V gene lookup returns CDR1 LNHDA and CDR2 SQIVND (reference sequence). V lost 3 bases and J lost 1, with 12 bases in between. CDR3 size: 15 residues. The CDR3 DNA reads TGTGCCAGTAGTATGTGGGTTGCGGCGAACACTGAAGCTTTCTTT. Translated: CASSMWVAANTEAFF.

CDR3 nucleotides: TGCGCCAGCAGCCAAGATCAGGAGAGCGGCTTTACCTACGAGCAGTACTTC. Translated, it gives CASSQDQESGFTYEQYF. This chain connects TRBV4-3 to TRBJ2-7; the D gene is possibly TRBD2 (5 bases). This CDR3 region has 17 residues. From germline, CDR1 is LGHNA and CDR2 YSLEER. With 0 bases removed from V and 2 bases from J, the gap between germline ends came to 17 bases.

This clonotype has ten or more counts. The rearrangement joins TRBV4-2 to TRBJ2-7, with 7 bases lining up with TRBD1. The CDR3 has 14 residues. V lost 1 base to trimming and J lost 2 bases; unmatched junction nucleotides: 2. Germline V gives CDR1 LGHNA, CDR2 YNFKEQ. The DNA for the CDR3 is TGTGCCAGCAGCCAAGGACAGGGAACCTACGAGCAGTACTTC. Protein sequence: CASSQGQGTYEQYF.

This clonotype was picked up many times. This chain uses TRBV3-1 with TRBJ1-5; D is undetermined. Germline CDR1 LGHDT, CDR2 YNNKEL (reference sequence). V was cut by 0 bases and J by 1 base, with 4 bases left in between. The CDR3 contains 14 residues. In nucleotides, the CDR3 is TGTGCCAGCAGCCAAGATACGAGCAATCAGCCCCAGCATTTT. It yields the protein CASSQDTSNQPQHF. Full variable domain (remainder filled in from reference TRBV3-1 and TRBJ1-5): DTAVSQTPKYLVTQMGNDKSIKCEQNLGHDTMYWYKQDSKKFLKIMFSYNNKELIINETVPNRFSPKSPDKAHLNLHINSLELGDSAVYFCASSQDTSNQPQHFGDGTRLSIL.

Notes on this clonotype: A junction boundary mismatches the germline segment, possibly from a read error. The chain links TRBV11-1 to TRBJ1-2, with a weak D call TRBD1 (5 bases). The CDR3 consists of 16 residues. The germline V gene encodes CDR1 SGHAT and CDR2 FQDESV (reference sequence). The CDR3 reads CASSQGGTLGNCGYTF. DNA for the CDR3: TGTGCCAGCAGCCAGGGAGGGACCCTGGGCAACTGTGGCTACACCTTC.

This clonotype has just a few counts. V is TRBV6-1 and J is TRBJ2-1; D unclear. Trimming took off 7 bases at V and 7 bases at J, with 14 bases between the two ends. Germline CDR1 is MNHNS and CDR2 is SASEGT. This CDR3 contains 13 residues. The DNA for the CDR3 is TGTGCCAGCACCCGTGGCTTGAGGAATGAGCAGTTCTTC. It yields the protein CASTRGLRNEQFF.

This clonotype showed up just a few times. The chain carries TRBV7-2 and TRBJ1-5; D may be TRBD1 (6 bases). The CDR3 contains 14 residues. V lost 1 base and J 6 bases, leaving 10 bases between the germline ends. Germline CDR1 SGHTA, CDR2 FQGNSA. The CDR3 is CASSLGGGPQPQHF. The CDR3 DNA sequence: TGTGCCAGCAGCTTAGGAGGGGGGCCTCAGCCCCAGCATTTT.

The rearrangement joins TRBV18 to TRBJ1-1; TRBD1 matches 7 bases. The V segment lost 3 bases and the J segment 4 bases; nucleotides outside the gene matches: 8. Germline values: CDR1 KGHSH, CDR2 LQKENI. CDR3 length: 15 residues. The chain's CDR3 is CASSPRDRDLTEAFF. Here the CDR3 DNA reads TGTGCCAGCTCACCTAGGGACAGAGATCTCACTGAAGCTTTCTTT.

V is TRBV5-1 and J is TRBJ2-1, with D possibly TRBD2 on 5 matching bases. V dropped 4 bases and J dropped 5 bases, with 16 bases sitting between them. This CDR3 contains 15 residues. Germline CDR1 SGHRS, CDR2 YFSETQ. The CDR3 DNA reads TGCGCCAGCAGCACTGGAGTTTTGGGAGACAATGAGCAGTTCTTC. As protein: CASSTGVLGDNEQFF.

This clonotype was counted a few times. The rearrangement links TRBV6-5 to TRBJ1-1; D unclear. V dropped 8 bases and J dropped 7 bases, with 17 bases sitting between them. The CDR3 length is 13 residues. Looked up from germline, CDR1 is MNHEY and CDR2 is SVGAGI. The CDR3 reads CASVSEGTVEAFF. As DNA, the CDR3 is TGTGCCAGCGTCTCAGAGGGAACCGTTGAAGCTTTCTTT.

The chain couples TRBV7-9 to TRBJ2-7, with D hard to call. CDR1 SEHNR and CDR2 FQNEAQ come from the germline V gene (reference sequence). The germline V and J ends were trimmed by 2 bases and 1 base, with 6 bases remaining between them. The CDR3 extends over 13 amino acids. CDR3 loop: CASSLSLSYEQYF. The CDR3, as DNA: TGTGCCAGCAGCTTATCACTGTCCTACGAGCAGTACTTC.

The genes are TRBV11-2 and TRBJ2-1, with a possible D match to TRBD1 (6 bases). This CDR3 comprises 17 residues. Trimming pared 5 bases from V and 2 bases from J, leaving 19 bases between. Germline CDR1 reads SGHAT; CDR2 reads FQNNGV. The CDR3 loop reads CASSPLRWGRTYNEQFF. DNA for the CDR3: TGTGCCAGCAGCCCACTACGCTGGGGGCGAACCTACAATGAGCAGTTCTTC. The whole variable domain, remainder taken from reference TRBV11-2 and TRBJ2-1, is EAGVAQSPRYKIIEKRQSVAFWCNPISGHATLYWYQQILGQGPKLLIQFQNNGVVDDSQLPKDRFSAERLKGVDSTLKIQPAKLEDSAVYLCASSPLRWGRTYNEQFFGPGTRLTVL.